A selection of T cell receptor beta chains follows, all from one sample in a study of Ad26.COV2.S vaccination and SARS-CoV-2 variants. The protocol was immunoSEQ multiplex PCR, while the TCRdb copy is restricted to in-frame clones and leaves out a portion. The sample contains some 320,000 clones, around four fifths of which appear only once. The sequenced sample was peripheral blood, obtained in a trial of Ad26.COV2.S vaccine versus placebo. These receptors all come from a person between 18 and 65 years old who received the Ad26.COV2.S COVID-19 vaccine or a placebo. Each CDR3 is given with its conserved first and last residue. The D gene is left open where the match is weak.

D gene	CDR3 length	V gene	CDR3 protein
TRBD1	12	TRBV28	CASSQGGGLAFF
TRBD1	13	TRBV10-1	CASSEDQGAEAFF
TRBD1	14	TRBV28	CASRLTGGRQPQHF
.	13	TRBV24-1	CATSDRLNTEAFF
TRBD1	14	TRBV7-9	CASSLGGTGYGYTF
TRBD1	14	TRBV11-2	CASSRVQGAYEQYF
TRBD1	18	TRBV29-1	CSVLGHRDRGSNQETQYF
.	16	TRBV28	CASSPGRRWAKNIQYF
.	15	TRBV4-1	CASSPQGTYTDTQYF
.	14	TRBV5-1	CASSPWTDQDTQYF
TRBD2	14	TRBV11-3	CASSLGAGGETQYF
.	14	TRBV29-1	CSVGRGMNTGELFF
.	12	TRBV12-5	CASGRDTDTQYF
.	13	TRBV6-6	CASRRTGAETQYF
TRBD1	14	TRBV29-1	CSVDDRANTDTQYF
TRBD1	18	TRBV7-9	CASSLNTGGYLYNSPLHF
.	13	TRBV19	CASSILLTGELFF
TRBD1	16	TRBV6-1	CASSELGRGQADTQYF
.	13	TRBV6-5	CASSYSSAVEQYF
.	11	TRBV7-2	CASSHTGGYTF
.	14	TRBV5-1	CASSSRTSTDTQYF
.	13	TRBV28	CASRVPGANVLTF
.	18	TRBV7-3	CASSSYGQVGLNTDTQYF
.	17	TRBV2	CASSPYRESSGANVLTF
.	14	TRBV11-3	CASSFGDLNTEAFF
TRBD1	14	TRBV19	CASSTTGGIYEQYF
.	11	TRBV6-5	CASKKPGELFF
.	13	TRBV15	CATSRGMRAEQYF
TRBD1	22	TRBV4-2	CASSQSLHKGQGEGSYNSPLHF
.	15	TRBV15	CATSRGQSSGNTIYF
.	12	TRBV7-2	CASSQRAYGYTF
TRBD2	14	TRBV19	CASRGLAATDTQYF
TRBD1	15	TRBV11-2	CASSLDLAGGPGYTF
.	16	TRBV4-2	CASSQSGGLETGELFF
.	13	TRBV29-1	CSVVQGTNEKLFF
.	15	TRBV6-5	CASRSGPFMNTEAFF
.	16	TRBV3-1/TRBV3-2	CASSQAGEGDNEKLFF
TRBD1	15	TRBV2	CASSYRTGGNEKLFF
TRBD1	15	TRBV6-5	CASSPRDRSYNEQFF
TRBD2	14	TRBV2	CASSLAGGYNEQFF
.	11	TRBV7-9	CASSSKETQYF
.	15	TRBV7-2	CASSFRGAGPDTQYF
.	14	TRBV19	CASKSVGIYQPQHF
.	16	TRBV7-9	CASSHGPRTNSYEQYF
.	12	TRBV3-1/TRBV3-2	CASSQTAYEQYF
.	12	TRBV28	CASNQGWKTQYF
.	14	TRBV4-1	CASSQESNTGELFF
.	15	TRBV12-2	CASPPWARPPDTQYF
TRBD1	13	TRBV7-8	CASRDRAGNTIYF
TRBD1	15	TRBV7-9	CASSLGNSGGYEQYF
TRBD1	14	TRBV6-5	CASSPGQSFFVQYF
.	14	TRBV10-3	CAVRSISGANVLTF
.	12	TRBV6-1	CASSETFYEQYF
.	11	TRBV24-1	CATSDLNEQYF
TRBD1	14	TRBV30	CAWRDPGQGYGYTF
TRBD1	18	TRBV28	CASSSFASGQGAGAEQYF
TRBD1	15	TRBV6-5	CAAHFEGAATGELFF